This T cell receptor (beta chain) derives from a study of blood T cell repertoires in COVID-19. Clones were read by immunoSEQ multiplex PCR, and TCRdb kept only the in-frame ones, dropping some. The sample has over 200,000 clones, 70% to 85% seen once. CDR3 size: 14 residues. V lost 3 bases and J lost 0, with 8 bases in between. CDR1 is KGHSH and CDR2 is LQKENI in the germline V gene. Sequences were obtained from peripheral blood. The chain uses TRBV18 and TRBJ1-1; no reliable D call. This receptor was taken from a middle-aged man who had recovered from COVID-19. This CDR3 reads CASSPSLMNTEAFF. The CDR3 DNA reads TGTGCCAGCTCACCGTCACTGATGAACACTGAAGCTTTCTTT.